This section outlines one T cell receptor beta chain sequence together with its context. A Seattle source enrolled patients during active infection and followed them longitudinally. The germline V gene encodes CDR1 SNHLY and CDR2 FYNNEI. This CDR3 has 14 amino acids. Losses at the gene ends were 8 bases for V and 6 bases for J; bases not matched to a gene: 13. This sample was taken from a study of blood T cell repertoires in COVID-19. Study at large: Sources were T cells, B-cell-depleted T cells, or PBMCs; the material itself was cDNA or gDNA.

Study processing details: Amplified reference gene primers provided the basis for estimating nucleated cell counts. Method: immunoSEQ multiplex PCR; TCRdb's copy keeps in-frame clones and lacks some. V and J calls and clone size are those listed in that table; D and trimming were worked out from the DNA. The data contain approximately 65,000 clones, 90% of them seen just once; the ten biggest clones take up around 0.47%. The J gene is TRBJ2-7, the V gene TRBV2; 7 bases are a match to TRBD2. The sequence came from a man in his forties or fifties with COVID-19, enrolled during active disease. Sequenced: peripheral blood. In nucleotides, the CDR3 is TGTGCCAGCGGGTCCCAGCGGGACTCATCCGAGCAGTACTTC. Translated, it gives CASGSQRDSSEQYF.